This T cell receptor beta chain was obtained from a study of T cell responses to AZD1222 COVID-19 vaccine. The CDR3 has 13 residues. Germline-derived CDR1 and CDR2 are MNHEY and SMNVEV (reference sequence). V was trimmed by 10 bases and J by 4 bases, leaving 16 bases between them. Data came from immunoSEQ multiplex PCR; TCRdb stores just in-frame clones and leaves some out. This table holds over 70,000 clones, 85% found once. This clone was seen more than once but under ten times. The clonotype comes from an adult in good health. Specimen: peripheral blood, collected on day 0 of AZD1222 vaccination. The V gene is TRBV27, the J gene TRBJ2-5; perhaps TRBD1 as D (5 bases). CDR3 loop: CATRTWGLETQYF. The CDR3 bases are TGTGCCACCAGGACATGGGGTTTAGAGACCCAGTACTTC.